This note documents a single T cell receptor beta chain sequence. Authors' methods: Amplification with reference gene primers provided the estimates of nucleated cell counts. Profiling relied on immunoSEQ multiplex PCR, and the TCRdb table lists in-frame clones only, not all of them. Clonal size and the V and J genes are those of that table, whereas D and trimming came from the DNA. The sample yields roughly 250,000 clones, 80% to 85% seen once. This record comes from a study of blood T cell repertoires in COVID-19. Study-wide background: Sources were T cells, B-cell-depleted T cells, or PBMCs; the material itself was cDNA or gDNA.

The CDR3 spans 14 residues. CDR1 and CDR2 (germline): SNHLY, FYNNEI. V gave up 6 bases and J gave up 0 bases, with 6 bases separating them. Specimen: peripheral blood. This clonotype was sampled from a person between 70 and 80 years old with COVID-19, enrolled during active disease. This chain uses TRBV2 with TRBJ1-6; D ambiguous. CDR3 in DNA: TGTGCCAGCAGATTGAGCTCCTATAATTCACCCCTCCACTTT. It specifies CASRLSSYNSPLHF.